Listed below are T cell receptor beta chains from one sample, sequenced in a study of regulatory T cells in long-lasting Graves disease. Via MiXCR, TCRdb re-called the multiplex PCR reads, giving one row per CDR3 protein. The data contain about 460,000 distinct CDR3 sequences, approximately 22% of them singletons. Sequenced material: peripheral blood mononuclear cells (PBMCs), taken when the disease was refractory, from a patient treated with antithyroid drugs. Receptors originate from a female donor with Graves disease. Each CDR3 is given with its conserved first and last residue. D genes are given only for firm matches. For some rows the clone size is stated as once, few or many, or as a class when expanded; others skip it.

size: few
V: TRBV7-6
length: 15
D: NA
J: TRBJ1-4
DNA: TGTGCCAGCAGCCAACGGACGGGACTGGGTGAAAAACTGTTTTTT
CDR3: CASSQRTGLGEKLFF

size: NA
V: TRBV6-2/TRBV6-3
length: 11
D: TRBD1
J: TRBJ1-2
DNA: TGTGCCAGCAGTCAGGGGGAAGGCTACACCTTC
CDR3: CASSQGEGYTF

size: few
V: TRBV30
length: 12
D: NA
J: TRBJ1-1
DNA: TGTGCCTGGAGTGGGCGGCTCACTGAAGCTTTCTTT
CDR3: CAWSGRLTEAFF

size: many
V: TRBV20-1
length: 12
D: NA
J: TRBJ2-5
DNA: TGCAGTGCTTCAGGGGACGGCGAGACCCAGTACTTC
CDR3: CSASGDGETQYF

size: NA
V: TRBV9
length: 14
D: TRBD1
J: TRBJ1-5
DNA: TGTGCCAGCAGCCGGACAGGGCTTAATCAGCCCCAGCATTTT
CDR3: CASSRTGLNQPQHF

size: NA
V: TRBV7-9
length: 16
D: NA
J: TRBJ1-5
DNA: TGTGCCAGCAGCTTAGGGGGAGGTAATAGCAATCAGCCCCAGCATTTT
CDR3: CASSLGGGNSNQPQHF

size: many
V: TRBV6-5
length: 16
D: NA
J: TRBJ2-5
DNA: TGTGCCAGCAGTTACTCGATCGGCAGGGCGCAAGAGACCCAGTACTTC
CDR3: CASSYSIGRAQETQYF

size: many
V: TRBV28
length: 14
D: TRBD1
J: TRBJ1-5
DNA: TGTGCCAGCAGTTCGGGACAGGGGAACCAGCCCCAGCATTTT
CDR3: CASSSGQGNQPQHF

size: many
V: TRBV28
length: 14
D: NA
J: TRBJ2-5
DNA: TGTGCCAGCACCGACCCCGGGAATCAAGAGACCCAGTACTTC
CDR3: CASTDPGNQETQYF

size: few
V: TRBV3-1
length: 15
D: NA
J: TRBJ1-5
DNA: TGTGCCAGCAGCCTCGGGACGCTGGGGGATCAGCCCCAGCATTTT
CDR3: CASSLGTLGDQPQHF

size: many
V: TRBV12-3/TRBV12-4
length: 13
D: NA
J: TRBJ1-2
DNA: TGTGCCAGCAGCACCGGGGCCGGCCATGGCTACACCTTC
CDR3: CASSTGAGHGYTF

size: NA
V: TRBV3-1
length: 17
D: NA
J: TRBJ1-5
DNA: TGTGCCGGCAGCCCCCACTTTGGGGGAGGAAGCAATCAGCCCCAGCATTTT
CDR3: CAGSPHFGGGSNQPQHF

size: NA
V: TRBV15
length: 17
D: NA
J: TRBJ2-6
DNA: TGTGCCACCAGCAGAGTTTTCGAGGGGGCTGGGGCCAACGTCCTGACTTTC
CDR3: CATSRVFEGAGANVLTF

size: few
V: TRBV6-2/TRBV6-3
length: 15
D: NA
J: TRBJ2-6
DNA: TGTGCCAGCACCGACGCAGGGCCCGGGGCCAACGTCCTGACTTTC
CDR3: CASTDAGPGANVLTF

size: many
V: TRBV20-1
length: 12
D: NA
J: TRBJ2-5
DNA: TGCAGTGCTACAACTATCCAAGAGACCCAGTACTTC
CDR3: CSATTIQETQYF

size: NA
V: TRBV28
length: 15
D: NA
J: TRBJ2-2
DNA: TGTGCCAGCAGAAACCTGACACCAAGGGCCGGGGAGCTGTTTTTT
CDR3: CASRNLTPRAGELFF

size: NA
V: TRBV7-9
length: 16
D: NA
J: TRBJ1-1
DNA: TGTGCCAGCAGCTTAACAACGCGCATGTGGAACACTGAAGCTTTCTTT
CDR3: CASSLTTRMWNTEAFF

size: many
V: TRBV6-1
length: 13
D: NA
J: TRBJ2-5
DNA: TGTGCCAGCACACGACAGTTGCAAGAGACCCAGTACTTC
CDR3: CASTRQLQETQYF

size: NA
V: TRBV27
length: 16
D: TRBD1
J: TRBJ1-6
DNA: TGTGCCAGCGGCCCTACGACAGGGGGAACAAATTCACCCCTCCACTTT
CDR3: CASGPTTGGTNSPLHF

size: few
V: TRBV20-1
length: 15
D: TRBD1
J: TRBJ2-2
DNA: TGCAGTGCTAGAGGCGGACAGGCGAACACCGGGGAGCTGTTTTTT
CDR3: CSARGGQANTGELFF